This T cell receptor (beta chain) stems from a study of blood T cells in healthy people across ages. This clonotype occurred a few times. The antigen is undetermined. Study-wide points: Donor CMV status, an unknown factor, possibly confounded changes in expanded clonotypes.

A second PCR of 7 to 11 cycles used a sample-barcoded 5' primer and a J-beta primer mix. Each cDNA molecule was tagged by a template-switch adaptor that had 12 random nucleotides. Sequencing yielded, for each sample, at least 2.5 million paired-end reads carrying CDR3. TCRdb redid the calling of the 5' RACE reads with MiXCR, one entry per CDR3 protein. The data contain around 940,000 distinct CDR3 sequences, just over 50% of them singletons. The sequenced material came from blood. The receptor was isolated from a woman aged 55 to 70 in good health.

The CDR3 region has the DNA TGTGCCAGCAGACGGACTAGTCGAACCGGGGAGCTGTTTTTT. Its protein product is CASRRTSRTGELFF. The chain employs TRBV2 and TRBJ2-2, with 7 bases that match TRBD2. The CDR3 consists of 14 residues. Trimming took 6 bases from V and 5 from J; bases not matched to a gene: 6. Germline V lookup: CDR1 SNHLY, CDR2 FYNNEI.